The 28 T cell receptor beta chains below were found in one sample sequenced in a study of regulatory dendritic cells for organ transplantation. Sequencing used immunoSEQ multiplex PCR; TCRdb keeps in-frame clones, though not all of them. Of roughly 23,000 clones listed, 85% to 90% were seen once; the top ten hold roughly 0.26%. Sorted T cells were CFSE-labeled and cultured 5 days with allogeneic regulatory or mature dendritic cells at 1:10. No antigen has been assigned to these receptors. The sequenced sample was naive CD4+ T cells from blood cultured with dendritic cells. Subset of the sample: CD45RA+ naive T cells. The receptors here all came from a human donor in good health.

The rearrangement uses TRBV6-5 and TRBJ1-1, with no clear D. The V end was cut by 6 bases, the J end by 4 bases, with 15 bases between. The CDR3 is 14 amino acids. Germline V gives CDR1 MNHEY, CDR2 SVGAGI. The CDR3 is CASRLTVLSTEAFF. The CDR3 bases are TGTGCCAGCAGGCTGACTGTCCTTAGCACTGAAGCTTTCTTT.

V is TRBV19 and J is TRBJ1-5; tentative D call: TRBD1 (5 bases). The V gene's germline CDR1 is LNHDA and CDR2 SQIVND (reference sequence). Trimming left V 0 bases short and J 5 bases short, with 14 bases between. This CDR3 is 16 amino acids long. The CDR3 region has the DNA TGTGCCAGTAGTATAGATGGGTTCAGGGTGGATCAGCCCCAGCATTTT. Translating it yields CASSIDGFRVDQPQHF.

The V gene is TRBV5-8, the J gene TRBJ2-5, with 8 bases lining up with TRBD2. Germline CDR1 reads SGHTS; CDR2 reads YDEGEE. Trimming at V came to 5 bases and at J to 1 base, leaving 4 bases not matched to a gene. The CDR3 runs 14 residues. The CDR3 is CASSPGGIQETQYF. CDR3 sequence (DNA): TGTGCCAGCAGTCCGGGGGGGATCCAAGAGACCCAGTACTTC.

The V call is TRBV18, the J call TRBJ2-1; D is undetermined. Trimming stripped 6 bases from V and 10 bases from J, with 7 bases between. Germline V lookup: CDR1 KGHSH, CDR2 LQKENI. The CDR3 has 10 amino acids. The CDR3 DNA sequence: TGTGCCAGCTCGATAGGGGAGCAGTTCTTC. It is translated as CASSIGEQFF. The full variable domain, in which reference TRBV18 and TRBJ2-1 provide the parts outside the CDR3, is NAGVMQNPRHLVRRRGQEARLRCSPMKGHSHVYWYRQLPEEGLKFMVYLQKENIIDESGMPKERFSAEFPKEGPSILRIQQVVRGDSAAYFCASSIGEQFFGPGTRLTVL.

This chain connects TRBV4-2 to TRBJ1-1; the D gene is possibly TRBD1 (5 bases). V was clipped by 5 bases and J by 0 bases, with 19 bases between them. Germline assignment: CDR1 LGHNA and CDR2 YNFKEQ. The CDR3 covers 17 residues. The CDR3 sequence is CASSSITGRVVNTEAFF. The CDR3 DNA reads as TGTGCCAGCAGCTCGATAACAGGTAGGGTTGTGAACACTGAAGCTTTCTTT.

J is TRBJ2-5 and V is TRBV19, with D possibly called TRBD1 or TRBD2 (5 bases each). The germline V and J ends were trimmed by 5 bases and 5 bases, with 18 bases remaining between them. The CDR3 has 15 residues. Germline CDR1 is LNHDA and CDR2 is SQIVND (reference sequence). CDR3 in amino acids: CASSGRDGGWETQYF. The CDR3 bases are TGTGCCAGTAGTGGACGGGACGGAGGATGGGAGACCCAGTACTTC.

The chain employs TRBV18 and TRBJ1-5; 7 nucleotides align to TRBD1. The CDR3 runs 14 residues. The trim removed 2 bases at V and 6 bases at J, leaving 4 bases unmatched. The V gene's germline CDR1 is KGHSH and CDR2 LQKENI. The CDR3 coding sequence is TGTGCCAGCTCACCAAACAGGGGCAGTCAGCCCCAGCATTTT. Protein product: CASSPNRGSQPQHF. Full variable domain (rest looked up from reference TRBV18 and TRBJ1-5): NAGVMQNPRHLVRRRGQEARLRCSPMKGHSHVYWYRQLPEEGLKFMVYLQKENIIDESGMPKERFSAEFPKEGPSILRIQQVVRGDSAAYFCASSPNRGSQPQHFGDGTRLSIL.

This chain joins TRBV7-3 and TRBJ2-1; D may be TRBD2 (5 bases). Trimming left V 2 bases short and J 8 bases short, with 10 bases between. This CDR3 comprises 13 residues. Germline values: CDR1 SGHTA, CDR2 FQGTGA. The CDR3 DNA reads as TGTGCCAGCAGCTTACGGCTAGCAGATGAGCAGTTCTTC. The encoded protein is CASSLRLADEQFF.

The gene calls are TRBV30 and TRBJ1-2; D may be TRBD1 (6 bases). Germline-derived CDR1 and CDR2 are GTSNPN and SVGIG (reference sequence). V lost 0 bases and J lost 4, with 18 bases in between. This CDR3 region has 16 residues. CDR3 amino acids: CAWSVGVRDKVYGYTF. The CDR3 DNA reads TGTGCCTGGAGTGTGGGAGTCAGGGACAAGGTCTATGGCTACACCTTC.

This rearrangement joins TRBV4-3 to TRBJ2-1; 9 nucleotides align to TRBD2. CDR1 and CDR2 from the germline V gene are LGHNA and YSLEER. This CDR3 is built from 13 residues. V trimming: 4 bases; J trimming: 15 bases; junction bases outside the gene matches: 10. CDR3 amino acids: CASSLTGTSFPFF. In nucleotides, the CDR3 is TGCGCCAGCAGCCTAACCGGGACTAGCTTCCCGTTCTTC.

CDR3 protein: CASSLGGGVTDTQYF. The CDR3 DNA follows: TGTGCCAGCAGCTTGGGCGGAGGTGTGACAGATACGCAGTATTTT. The rearrangement joins TRBV5-4 to TRBJ2-3; perhaps TRBD2 as D (5 bases). Between the trimmed V and J ends, which lost 0 bases and 3 bases, there was a span of 11 bases. The V gene's germline CDR1 is SGHNT and CDR2 YYREEE (reference sequence). The CDR3 has 15 residues. Variable domain in full (rest from reference TRBV5-4 and TRBJ2-3): ETGVTQSPTHLIKTRGQQVTLRCSSQSGHNTVSWYQQALGQGPQFIFQYYREEENGRGNFPPRFSGLQFPNYSSELNVNALELDDSALYLCASSLGGGVTDTQYFGPGTRLTVL.

The rearrangement joins TRBV29-1 to TRBJ1-2; possible D gene TRBD1, 5 bases. The germline V gene has CDR1 SQVTM and CDR2 ANQGSEA. There are 14 residues in the CDR3. The germline V and J ends were trimmed by 3 bases and 7 bases, with 18 bases remaining between them. CDR3 amino acids: CSVEAKVRVSGYTF. In DNA form, the CDR3 reads TGCAGCGTTGAGGCAAAGGTCAGGGTCTCTGGCTACACCTTC. Based on the CDR3 plus reference TRBV29-1 and TRBJ1-2, the full variable domain is SAVISQKPSRDICQRGTSLTIQCQVDSQVTMMFWYRQQPGQSLTLIATANQGSEATYESGFVIDKFPISRPNLTFSTLTVSNMSPEDSSIYLCSVEAKVRVSGYTFGSGTRLTVV.

Here the CDR3 DNA reads TGTGCCAGCGGGGGGGGCGACTACTCTGGAAACACCATATATTTT. Residues: CASGGGDYSGNTIYF. This chain uses TRBV28 with TRBJ1-3; maybe TRBD1 (6 bases). This CDR3 comprises 15 residues. The V end was cut by 8 bases, the J end by 0 bases, with 14 bases between. CDR1 and CDR2 from the germline V gene are MDHEN and SYDVKM.

The chain uses TRBV5-1 and TRBJ2-6; D unresolved. CDR3 size: 14 residues. Germline values: CDR1 SGHRS, CDR2 YFSETQ. Trimming pared 5 bases from V and 6 bases from J, leaving 12 bases between. Written as DNA, the CDR3 is TGCGCCAGCAGTCAGTCCGGAGAGGCCAACGTCCTGACTTTC. This translates into CASSQSGEANVLTF.

J is TRBJ2-7 and V is TRBV28; no clear D gene. Trimming cost V 1 base and J 3 bases, with 10 bases left between them. The CDR3 has 14 amino acids. CDR1 and CDR2 from the germline V gene are MDHEN and SYDVKM. CDR3 nucleotides: TGTGCCAGCAGTTTATCGGCATGGGGCTACGAGCAGTACTTC. This translates into CASSLSAWGYEQYF.

The chain carries TRBV19 and TRBJ1-5; D gene unclear. CDR3 length: 14 residues. The V end lost 5 bases, the J end lost 6 bases, and 14 bases lay between the germline ends. Per germline, CDR1 LNHDA and CDR2 SQIVND (reference sequence). The CDR3 nucleotides are TGTGCCAGTAGTCGGCGACAAGTCTCTCAGCCCCAGCATTTT. This codes for CASSRRQVSQPQHF.

This clone appeared a single time. The chain employs TRBV14 and TRBJ2-3, with 10 bases that match TRBD1. V shed 7 bases, J shed 6 bases, and the junction held 25 bases outside the gene matches. Germline V lookup: CDR1 SGHDN, CDR2 FVKESK. The CDR3 runs to 20 residues. CDR3 DNA sequence: TGTGCCAGCACCACAGAGGTAAGACAGGGGGCAGCTAGGTGTCGTGATACGCAGTATTTT. Its protein is CASTTEVRQGAARCRDTQYF.

The rearrangement uses TRBV7-3 and TRBJ1-6, with D hard to call. The germline CDR1 and CDR2 sequences are SGHTA and FQGTGA. The CDR3 sequence is 15 residues long. The V end lost 3 bases, the J end lost 1 base, and 7 bases lay between the germline ends. The CDR3 sequence is CASSLDGSYNSPLHF. The CDR3 nucleotides are TGTGCCAGCAGCTTGGATGGGTCCTATAATTCACCCCTCCACTTT.

The chain links TRBV30 to TRBJ1-5; D unresolved. The CDR3 length is 15 residues. Trimming left V 0 bases short and J 6 bases short, with 15 bases between. The germline CDR1 and CDR2 sequences are GTSNPN and SVGIG (reference sequence). CDR3 nucleotides: TGTGCCTGGAGTGTGGGGTATCTTAGTGCTCAGCCCCAGCATTTT. It encodes CAWSVGYLSAQPQHF.

The chain employs TRBV5-4 and TRBJ2-7; TRBD2 matches 15 bases. Germline-derived CDR1 and CDR2 are SGHNT and YYREEE (reference sequence). J was trimmed by 5 bases and V by 4 bases; bases with no gene match: 10. CDR3 length equals 17 residues. CDR3 sequence reads: CASSQGLAGGTLHEQYF. The CDR3 DNA reads TGTGCCAGCAGCCAGGGACTAGCGGGAGGAACCCTCCACGAGCAGTACTTC.

The chain's CDR3 is CASSLGAAGIYGYTF. The CDR3 DNA is TGTGCCAGCAGCTTAGGAGCGGCCGGAATCTATGGCTACACCTTC. The chain uses TRBV11-2 and TRBJ1-2; no firm D call. CDR3 length: 15 residues. The germline V gene has CDR1 SGHAT and CDR2 FQNNGV. Trimming took off 1 base at V and 4 bases at J, with 13 bases between the two ends.

This chain links TRBV7-9 with TRBJ2-5, with 12 nucleotides matching TRBD2. The germline gives CDR1 SEHNR, CDR2 FQNEAQ (reference sequence). The CDR3 totals 17 residues. V lost 8 bases to trimming and J lost 4 bases; unmatched junction nucleotides: 14. CDR3 loop: CASLPGSMGLAGETQYF. Written as DNA, the CDR3 is TGTGCCAGCCTCCCTGGCTCCATGGGACTAGCGGGAGAGACCCAGTACTTC. Supplemented by reference TRBV7-9 and TRBJ2-5, the full variable domain reads DTGVSQNPRHKITKRGQNVTFRCDPISEHNRLYWYRQTLGQGPEFLTYFQNEAQLEKSRLLSDRFSAERPKGSFSTLEIQRTEQGDSAMYLCASLPGSMGLAGETQYFGPGTRLLVL.

The gene calls are TRBV28 and TRBJ1-5, with no clear D. The CDR3 runs to 14 residues. With 8 bases removed from V and 0 bases from J, the gap between germline ends came to 11 bases. In germline, CDR1 is MDHEN, CDR2 SYDVKM. This CDR3 is CASHAKNSNQPQHF. Written as DNA, the CDR3 is TGTGCCAGCCATGCCAAAAATAGCAATCAGCCCCAGCATTTT.

The V gene is TRBV10-3, the J gene TRBJ2-1; D not resolved. Germline CDR1 reads ENHRY; CDR2 reads SYGVKD. This CDR3 has 11 amino acids. The V end lost 6 bases, the J end lost 6 bases, and 6 bases lay between the germline ends. CDR3 residues: CAISAANEQFF. CDR3 sequence (DNA): TGTGCCATCAGCGCCGCCAATGAGCAGTTCTTC.

The rearrangement links TRBV6-6 to TRBJ2-7; D may match TRBD1 or TRBD2 (5 bases each). Germline loops: CDR1 MNHNY, CDR2 SVGAGI (reference sequence). With 2 bases removed from V and 2 bases from J, the gap between germline ends came to 13 bases. The CDR3 totals 15 residues. This CDR3 is CASSYDRGPTYEQYF. The CDR3 nucleotides are TGTGCCAGCAGTTACGATCGGGGACCCACCTACGAGCAGTACTTC.

J is TRBJ2-3 and V is TRBV9, with TRBD2 as a possible D gene (6 bases). Germline loops: CDR1 SGDLS, CDR2 YYNGEE. Between the trimmed V and J ends, which lost 2 bases and 1 base, there was a span of 14 bases. The CDR3 totals 16 residues. The CDR3 is CASSVRGGMGTDTQYF. The CDR3 DNA is TGTGCCAGCAGCGTGCGGGGCGGGATGGGCACAGATACGCAGTATTTT.

The rearrangement links TRBV30 to TRBJ2-7; D unresolved. The CDR3 has 13 residues. Looked up from germline, CDR1 is GTSNPN and CDR2 is SVGIG (reference sequence). The V end lost 2 bases, the J end lost 6 bases, and 14 bases lay between the germline ends. The CDR3 region is CAWSFTGMGEQYF. The DNA for the CDR3 is TGTGCCTGGAGTTTTACCGGAATGGGCGAGCAGTACTTC.

This rearrangement joins TRBV4-1 to TRBJ2-5; a weak D match, TRBD2 (5 bases). The V and J ends lost 4 bases and 3 bases respectively, with 18 bases between them. The CDR3 spans 16 residues. CDR1 and CDR2 from the germline V gene are MGHRA and YSYEKL. The CDR3: CASSRVVSEFKETQYF. CDR3 DNA sequence: TGCGCCAGCAGCCGAGTCGTTAGCGAATTCAAAGAGACCCAGTACTTC.